The clone carrying this TCR beta chain showed up just a few times. Clones were read by immunoSEQ multiplex PCR, and TCRdb kept only the in-frame ones, dropping some. Of about 19,000 clones listed, 84% are singletons. These data originate in a study of control samples from healthy donors and cancer patients. Trimming stripped 7 bases from V and 0 bases from J, with 12 bases between. This CDR3 region has 14 residues. Germline loops: CDR1 SNHLY, CDR2 FYNNEI. The chain carries TRBV2 and TRBJ1-2, with a tentative D call TRBD1 (6 bases). This TCR came from an older woman with lung cancer. What was sequenced was PBMCs. The CDR3: CASNQGSTNYGYTF. The CDR3 DNA sequence: TGTGCCAGCAACCAGGGGTCAACTAACTATGGCTACACCTTC. The whole variable domain, filled in from reference TRBV2 and TRBJ1-2, reads EPEVTQTPSHQVTQMGQEVILRCVPISNHLYFYWYRQILGQKVEFLVSFYNNEISEKSEIFDDQFSVERPDGSNFTLKIRSTKLEDSAMYFCASNQGSTNYGYTFGSGTRLTVV.